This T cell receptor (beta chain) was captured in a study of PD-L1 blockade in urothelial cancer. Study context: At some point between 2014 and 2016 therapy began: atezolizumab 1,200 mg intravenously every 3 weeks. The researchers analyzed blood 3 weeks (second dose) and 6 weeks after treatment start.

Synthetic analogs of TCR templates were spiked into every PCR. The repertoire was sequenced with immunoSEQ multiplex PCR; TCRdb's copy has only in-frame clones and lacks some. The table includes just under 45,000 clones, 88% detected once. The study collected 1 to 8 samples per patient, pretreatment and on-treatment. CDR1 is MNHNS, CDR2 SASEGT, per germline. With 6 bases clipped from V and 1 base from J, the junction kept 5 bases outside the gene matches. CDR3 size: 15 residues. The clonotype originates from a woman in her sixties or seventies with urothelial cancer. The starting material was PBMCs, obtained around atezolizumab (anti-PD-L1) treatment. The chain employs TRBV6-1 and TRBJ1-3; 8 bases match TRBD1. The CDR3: CASSQDRESGNTIYF. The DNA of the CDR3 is TGTGCCAGCAGCCAGGACAGGGAATCTGGAAACACCATATATTTT.